What follows are 27 T cell receptor beta chains derived from one specimen sequenced in a study of Ad26.COV2.S vaccination and SARS-CoV-2 variants. Sample treatment: approximately 18 received Ad26.COV2.S at low or high dose, single or two shots; 5 received placebo; per-sample allocation not given. Collection of samples fell on day 63 after the first vaccine or placebo injection. This table comes from immunoSEQ multiplex PCR, and its TCRdb copy is limited to in-frame clones, with some not included. The table includes 500,000 or so clones, 89% detected once. This material consisted of peripheral blood, taken in a trial of Ad26.COV2.S vaccine versus placebo. These receptors all stem from a person aged 18-60 years who received the Ad26.COV2.S COVID-19 vaccine or a placebo.

The chain is built from TRBV7-2 and TRBJ2-2, with 9 positions matching TRBD1. The CDR3 length is 15 residues. Germline assignment: CDR1 SGHTA and CDR2 FQGNSA. V was pared by 6 bases and J by 9 bases, with 11 bases of the junction left unmatched. DNA for the CDR3: TGTGCCAGCAGTTCTCCGCCGGGACAGGGACGGGAGCTGTTTTTT. Translated: CASSSPPGQGRELFF.

The V and J genes are TRBV19 and TRBJ1-5; D unclear. V lost 7 bases and J lost 0, with 13 bases in between. Germline V gene data show CDR1 as LNHDA and CDR2 as SQIVND (reference sequence). The CDR3 is made up of 15 amino acids. CDR3 DNA sequence: TGTGCCAGTATTTCTCGGCAAAATAGCAATCAGCCCCAGCATTTT. This codes for CASISRQNSNQPQHF. Filled out from reference TRBV19 and TRBJ1-5, the complete variable domain reads DGGITQSPKYLFRKEGQNVTLSCEQNLNHDAMYWYRQDPGQGLRLIYYSQIVNDFQKGDIAEGYSVSREKKESFPLTVTSAQKNPTAFYLCASISRQNSNQPQHFGDGTRLSIL.

This chain connects TRBV6-5 to TRBJ2-3; 7 bases match TRBD1. The germline V gene has CDR1 MNHEY and CDR2 SVGAGI. With 2 bases clipped from V and 3 bases from J, the junction kept 5 bases outside the gene matches. There are 15 residues in the CDR3. For the CDR3, the DNA is TGTGCCAGCAGTTACCTTGGGACAGCGACAGATACGCAGTATTTT. The encoded protein is CASSYLGTATDTQYF.

This rearrangement joins TRBV19 to TRBJ1-1; D is perhaps TRBD1 (5 bases). Germline CDR1 and CDR2: LNHDA and SQIVND (reference sequence). Trimming removed 4 bases at V and 1 base at J, with 7 bases between. This CDR3 spans 13 amino acids. The CDR3 DNA reads as TGTGCCAGTAGTAGGCAGGGGAACACTGAAGCTTTCTTT. This translates into CASSRQGNTEAFF.

J is TRBJ2-5 and V is TRBV5-4; D remains unclear. From germline, CDR1 is SGHNT and CDR2 YYREEE (reference sequence). The CDR3 sequence is 15 residues long. V lost 1 base and J 4 bases, leaving 14 bases between the germline ends. The CDR3 DNA is TGTGCCAGCAGCTTGAGAGGACGGTTGGGAGAGACCCAGTACTTC. Amino acids: CASSLRGRLGETQYF.

The V and J genes are TRBV5-6 and TRBJ2-7; possibly TRBD2 for D (6 bases). V gave up 0 bases and J gave up 3 bases, with 10 bases separating them. CDR1 SGHDT and CDR2 YYEEEE come from the germline V gene. CDR3 length: 14 residues. DNA for the CDR3: TGTGCCAGCAGCTTGGGCCAGCGGGTCTACGAGCAGTACGTC. Translating it yields CASSLGQRVYEQYV.

V gene TRBV2 combines with J gene TRBJ2-5; possible D gene TRBD2, 6 bases. CDR3 length: 13 amino acids. The V gene's germline CDR1 is SNHLY and CDR2 FYNNEI. V lost 8 bases and J 1 base, leaving 11 bases between the germline ends. The CDR3 DNA sequence: TGTGCCAGCGGACCGGGACTCCAAGAGACCCAGTACTTC. Translation gives CASGPGLQETQYF.

The J gene is TRBJ1-5, the V gene TRBV7-3, with D possibly TRBD1 on 5 matching bases. V lost 6 bases and J 3 bases, leaving 9 bases between the germline ends. CDR3 length: 13 residues. CDR1 and CDR2 from the germline V gene are SGHTA and FQGTGA. The CDR3 nucleotides are TGTGCCAGCAGTGGGGCCCCCAATCAGCCCCAGCATTTT. This gives the protein CASSGAPNQPQHF.

As to this clone: This sample also contains other DNA sequences that code for the same CDR3. The chain couples TRBV7-9 to TRBJ1-6; 7 bases line up with TRBD1. The CDR3 runs 14 residues. Trimming removed 6 bases from V and 5 bases from J; junction bases left unmatched: 4. The V gene's germline CDR1 is SEHNR and CDR2 FQNEAQ (reference sequence). In DNA form, the CDR3 reads TGTGCCAGCAGTCCAGACAGGGATAATTCACCCCTCCACTTT. It is translated as CASSPDRDNSPLHF. The variable domain in full, completed from reference TRBV7-9 and TRBJ1-6, reads DTGVSQNPRHKITKRGQNVTFRCDPISEHNRLYWYRQTLGQGPEFLTYFQNEAQLEKSRLLSDRFSAERPKGSFSTLEIQRTEQGDSAMYLCASSPDRDNSPLHFGNGTRLTVT.

This rearrangement joins TRBV7-9 to TRBJ2-2; 8 bases map to TRBD1. The V segment lost 5 bases and the J segment 4 bases; nucleotides outside the gene matches: 6. The CDR3 spans 15 residues. Germline CDR1 reads SEHNR; CDR2 reads FQNEAQ (reference sequence). CDR3 region: CASSPQTGVTGELFF. The CDR3, as DNA: TGTGCCAGCAGCCCCCAGACAGGGGTCACCGGGGAGCTGTTTTTT.

The chain couples TRBV11-3 to TRBJ2-1; D is unresolved. The germline CDR1 and CDR2 sequences are SGHNT and YENEEA. The germline V and J ends were trimmed by 3 bases and 3 bases, with 6 bases remaining between them. The CDR3 spans 13 residues. This CDR3 is CASSLQVYNEQFF. The CDR3 DNA reads as TGTGCCAGCAGCTTGCAGGTCTACAATGAGCAGTTCTTC.

The V and J genes are TRBV11-2 and TRBJ2-1; D gene ambiguous. Germline V lookup: CDR1 SGHAT, CDR2 FQNNGV. Trimming removed 0 bases from V and 8 bases from J, with 8 bases in between. This CDR3 comprises 13 residues. The CDR3 spells CASSLDLTDEQFF. The CDR3 DNA sequence: TGTGCCAGCAGCTTAGATCTGACGGATGAGCAGTTCTTC.

This chain connects TRBV27 to TRBJ2-7; maybe TRBD2 (6 bases). The germline V gene has CDR1 MNHEY and CDR2 SMNVEV (reference sequence). Trimming pared 2 bases from V and 2 bases from J, leaving 13 bases between. This CDR3 contains 15 residues. The chain's CDR3 is CASSLAGPHPYEQYF. CDR3 nucleotides: TGTGCCAGCAGTTTAGCGGGGCCTCACCCCTACGAGCAGTACTTC.

The genes are TRBV11-2 and TRBJ2-1; possibly TRBD1 or TRBD2 for D (6 bases each). Trimming cost V 3 bases and J 6 bases, with 15 bases left between them. Germline V lookup: CDR1 SGHAT, CDR2 FQNNGV. This CDR3 contains 15 residues. In DNA form, the CDR3 reads TGTGCCAGCAGCTTGGTCAGGGGACTTGGCAATGAGCAGTTCTTC. It encodes CASSLVRGLGNEQFF.

This sequence joins TRBV7-9 and TRBJ1-1, with 11 bases aligning to TRBD1. J gave up 4 bases and V 4 bases, and 11 bases lay outside the gene matches. Per germline, CDR1 SEHNR and CDR2 FQNEAQ (reference sequence). The CDR3 is 17 amino acids. In nucleotides, the CDR3 is TGTGCCAGCAGCTACGGACAGGGGGCGCGGAGTGGCACTGAAGCTTTCTTT. Residues: CASSYGQGARSGTEAFF.

The CDR3, as DNA: TGCGCCAGCAGGTTCGGGTGGACAGCGACTTCTGCTGAAGCTTTCTTT. Protein product: CASRFGWTATSAEAFF. V and J are TRBV5-1 and TRBJ1-1; D is possibly TRBD1 (6 bases). Trimming removed 5 bases from V and 6 bases from J, with 23 bases in between. The germline gives CDR1 SGHRS, CDR2 YFSETQ. There are 16 residues in the CDR3.

This clone was detected only a few times. The chain links TRBV2 to TRBJ2-1; no clear D. V lost 1 base and J 8 bases, leaving 12 bases between the germline ends. The CDR3 length is 14 residues. CDR1 SNHLY and CDR2 FYNNEI come from the germline V gene. CDR3 coding DNA: TGTGCCAGCAGTGAAGATTTAGTGGACCATGAGCAGTTCTTC. This sequence encodes CASSEDLVDHEQFF.

The table lists this clone with a count of one. This chain links TRBV10-1 with TRBJ1-1; possible D gene TRBD1, 5 bases. V lost 3 bases and J 0 bases, leaving 20 bases between the germline ends. Germline lookup yields CDR1 WNHNN and CDR2 SYGVQD (reference sequence). CDR3 length equals 18 residues. The CDR3 DNA reads as TGCGCCAGCAGTGACCCCAAAGGGACCGTGAACATGAACACTGAAGCTTTCTTT. It translates to CASSDPKGTVNMNTEAFF.

Written as DNA, the CDR3 is TGCGCCAGCAGCTTGTCTCGGGACAGGGGCTATGGCTACACCTTC. Its protein is CASSLSRDRGYGYTF. The rearrangement links TRBV5-1 to TRBJ1-2, with 10 bases lining up with TRBD1. Germline V CDR1 and CDR2: SGHRS, YFSETQ. This CDR3 has 15 residues. The trim removed 1 base at V and 4 bases at J, leaving 4 bases unmatched.

A note on this clone: Different DNA sequences within this sample yield the same CDR3. V and J are TRBV5-1 and TRBJ1-2; 8 bases align to TRBD1. Germline lookup yields CDR1 SGHRS and CDR2 YFSETQ. The CDR3 is made up of 14 amino acids. Germline trimming cut 4 bases from V and 5 bases from J; bases unmatched to any gene: 7. In nucleotides, the CDR3 is TGCGCCAGCAGCCCTGGACAGGGACGGTATGGCTACACCTTC. It yields the protein CASSPGQGRYGYTF.

The rearrangement uses TRBV2 and TRBJ1-2; 7 nucleotides align to TRBD1. This CDR3 is built from 15 residues. After removal of 7 bases from V and 6 bases from J, the junction contained 14 bases not matched to a gene. CDR1 and CDR2 (germline): SNHLY, FYNNEI. The CDR3 DNA follows: TGTGCCAGCACATCGCCGGGACAGAGGTTCGATGGCTACACCTTC. It codes for CASTSPGQRFDGYTF.

Concerning this clone: Other DNA sequences in the sample encode the same CDR3. V gene TRBV18 combines with J gene TRBJ1-4; D is unresolved. The CDR3 is 11 residues long. Germline V gene data show CDR1 as KGHSH and CDR2 as LQKENI. V lost 3 bases, J lost 8 bases, and 4 bases lay in between. As DNA, the CDR3 is TGTGCCAGCTCACCTGGGGAAAAACTGTTTTTT. It yields the protein CASSPGEKLFF.

The rearrangement joins TRBV5-5 to TRBJ1-4; D is undetermined. Germline V gives CDR1 SGHKS, CDR2 YYEKEE (reference sequence). Deletions cut 0 bases from V and 7 bases from J, with 4 bases between. The CDR3 runs 12 residues. The CDR3 sequence is CASSLVGEKLFF. CDR3 coding DNA: TGTGCCAGCAGCTTGGTTGGTGAAAAACTGTTTTTT.

The genes are TRBV6-2 or TRBV6-3 and TRBJ2-7; D not certain. Germline assignment: CDR1 MNHEY and CDR2 SVGEGT. Trimming removed 2 bases from V and 3 bases from J, with 8 bases in between. The CDR3 is 13 amino acids. CDR3 loop: CASSYEVYYEQYV. CDR3 DNA sequence: TGTGCCAGCAGTTACGAAGTATACTACGAGCAGTACGTC.

V is TRBV27 and J is TRBJ1-1, with TRBD1 as a possible D gene (5 bases). Germline CDR1 is MNHEY and CDR2 is SMNVEV (reference sequence). CDR3 length: 15 amino acids. The V end was cut by 5 bases, the J end by 0 bases, with 13 bases between. The CDR3 spells CASSTTPRVNTEAFF. In DNA form, the CDR3 reads TGTGCCAGCAGTACAACCCCCAGGGTGAACACTGAAGCTTTCTTT.

The chain couples TRBV7-2 to TRBJ1-2; tentatively, D is TRBD1 (5 bases). V was shortened by 3 bases and J by 4 bases, with 18 bases between the two germline ends. Germline V CDR1 and CDR2: SGHTA, FQGNSA. The CDR3 is 16 residues long. The CDR3 nucleotides read TGTGCCAGCAGCTTGGGGGGAGTTGAACCGCGCTATGGCTACACCTTC. It specifies CASSLGGVEPRYGYTF.

The CDR3 region has the DNA TGTGCCAGCAGTTCAATAGCGGGGGGAACCTACGAGCAGTACTTC. Amino acid sequence: CASSSIAGGTYEQYF. This chain links TRBV28 with TRBJ2-7; 10 bases are shared with TRBD2. Trimming took 4 bases from V and 2 from J; bases not matched to a gene: 5. The germline gives CDR1 MDHEN, CDR2 SYDVKM. The CDR3 loop spans 15 amino acids.